The present T cell receptor beta chain was sequenced within a study of identical twins. MiXCR was run by TCRdb on the 5' RACE reads, yielding one entry per CDR3 protein. The profile shows 350,000 to 400,000 distinct CDR3 sequences, roughly 9% of them singletons. The CDR3 consists of 15 residues. The V gene end was trimmed by 5 bases and the J gene end by 2 bases; junction bases not matched to a gene: 9. CDR1 and CDR2 from the germline V gene are MNHEY and SMNVEV (reference sequence). The sequenced sample consisted of naive T cells sorted from blood. The V gene is TRBV27, the J gene TRBJ2-7; TRBD2 aligns across 7 bases. The TCR was taken from a woman between 45 and 60 years old in good health. The CDR3 nucleotides are TGTGCCAGCAGTACGGGGCTAGCGGTTACCTACGAGCAGTACTTC. Its protein product is CASSTGLAVTYEQYF.